Listed below are T cell receptor beta chains from one sample, sequenced in a study of beta chain features in type 1 diabetes. The repertoire was sequenced with immunoSEQ multiplex PCR; TCRdb's copy has only in-frame clones and lacks some. This sample has more than 85,000 clones, with about 40% found just once. Input material: stem cell memory CD4+ T cells from blood. All receptors derive from a woman aged 18-29 years in good health. Each CDR3 is given with its conserved first and last residue. D genes are given only for firm matches. Clone sizes are given selectively: once, few, many, or a class where the clone is expanded.

j_call: TRBJ1-2; v_call: TRBV18; d_call: TRBD1; clone_size: -; cdr3_nt: TGTGCCAGCTCACCACCGGGACAGGGTGGCTACACCTTC; cdr3_aa: CASSPPGQGGYTF
j_call: TRBJ2-4; v_call: TRBV6-5; d_call: -; clone_size: -; cdr3_nt: TGTGCCAGCAGTTCGGCCGGACAGTCCAAAAACATTCAGTACTTC; cdr3_aa: CASSSAGQSKNIQYF
j_call: TRBJ1-2; v_call: TRBV5-4; d_call: -; clone_size: few; cdr3_nt: TGTGCCAGCAGCTTCTCTGTTTTCGGCTACACCTTC; cdr3_aa: CASSFSVFGYTF
j_call: TRBJ2-1; v_call: TRBV6-5; d_call: -; clone_size: few; cdr3_nt: TGTGCCAGCAGTTTAGCGATCTCCTACAATGAGCAGTTCTTC; cdr3_aa: CASSLAISYNEQFF
j_call: TRBJ1-1; v_call: TRBV29-1; d_call: -; clone_size: many; cdr3_nt: TGCAGCGTTGAAGGAGGGCCTGGAGCTTTCTTT; cdr3_aa: CSVEGGPGAFF
j_call: TRBJ2-3; v_call: TRBV29-1; d_call: TRBD2; clone_size: -; cdr3_nt: TGCAGCGTCCCTAGCGGGAGGCCCACAGATACGCAGTATTTT; cdr3_aa: CSVPSGRPTDTQYF
j_call: TRBJ2-1; v_call: TRBV2; d_call: TRBD2; clone_size: few; cdr3_nt: TGTGCCAGCAGTCTTACTAGCGGGTACAATGAGCAGTTCTTC; cdr3_aa: CASSLTSGYNEQFF
j_call: TRBJ2-1; v_call: TRBV18; d_call: TRBD1; clone_size: few; cdr3_nt: TGTGCCAGCTCACGGGACAGCTCCTACAATGAGCAGTTCTTC; cdr3_aa: CASSRDSSYNEQFF
j_call: TRBJ2-7; v_call: TRBV6-5; d_call: -; clone_size: few; cdr3_nt: TGTGCCAGCAGTTACTTGCGTTCCGAGCAGTACTTC; cdr3_aa: CASSYLRSEQYF
j_call: TRBJ1-5; v_call: TRBV14; d_call: TRBD1; clone_size: few; cdr3_nt: TGTGCCAGCAGCCAAGCAGGGGGACAGCCCCAGCATTTT; cdr3_aa: CASSQAGGQPQHF
j_call: TRBJ2-7; v_call: TRBV18; d_call: TRBD1; clone_size: few; cdr3_nt: TGTGCCAGCTCATGGGCCGGGACAGGGGGTTACGAGCAGTACTTC; cdr3_aa: CASSWAGTGGYEQYF
j_call: TRBJ1-5; v_call: TRBV6-5; d_call: -; clone_size: few; cdr3_nt: TGTGCCAGCAGTTACTCGAAAGGGGTTGGTCAGCCCCAGCATTTT; cdr3_aa: CASSYSKGVGQPQHF
j_call: TRBJ1-1; v_call: TRBV11-2; d_call: -; clone_size: -; cdr3_nt: TGTGCCAGCAGCCCTCGGTTAGGGGCGAACATGAACACTGAAGCTTTCTTT; cdr3_aa: CASSPRLGANMNTEAFF
j_call: TRBJ2-1; v_call: TRBV28; d_call: TRBD2; clone_size: -; cdr3_nt: TGTGCCAGCAGTCCTAGCGGGAGGATTTTACAGTTCTTC; cdr3_aa: CASSPSGRILQFF